The entry that follows covers one T cell receptor beta chain sequence. This clonotype was picked up a small number of times. Its antigen has not been determined. Per-base qualities were not stored, and no clone one base away is much larger. This sample is drawn from a study of T-cell memory formation after mild COVID-19 (TCRdb year 2021). As for the study more broadly: TCR sequence clusters from the two donors were largely donor specific. Two young, previously healthy adult volunteers, one female and one male, were included in the cohort. T-cell clones expanding and contracting after mild COVID-19 in a couple of donors were tracked by longitudinal TCRalpha and TCRbeta repertoire sequencing.

The listed sequencing device is Illumina NovaSeq 6000. cDNA libraries for TCRalpha and TCRbeta were prepared by 5'RACE using constant-segment primers, with sample barcodes and unique molecular identifiers added. Trizol reagent was used to extract RNA from every sample. Library amplification was performed in two PCR steps, and a second sample barcode and Illumina TruSeq adapters were introduced in the second step. Libraries were sequenced on an Illumina NovaSeq with 2 x 150 bp paired-end reads. The paper's processing steps were these. Demultiplexing of reads and collapsing into UMI-guided consensus sequences were performed with migec v1.2.7. Using mixcr v2.1.11, UMI consensuses were aligned to TRA and TRB V and J templates and then assembled into clonotypes. Clonotypes were classified as expanded or contracted when called significant by both edgeR and NoisET, with noise models trained on biological replicates. For edgeR calls, the cutoffs were a false discovery rate-adjusted p below 0.01 and a log2 fold-change threshold of 1. As an exploratory analysis of dynamics, max-normalized trajectories of the 1000 most abundant clonotypes were examined with PCA combined with hierarchical clustering. Each responding clone was given a CD4 or CD8 phenotype based on the CD4+ and CD8+ repertoires, which had been sequenced separately. TCRdb handled the public reads itself, with Q25 trimming in fastp and clone calling in MiXCR, and kept productive beta chains. Rows matching on CDR3 protein sequence are summarized as one entry with the most common DNA and genes. TCRdb's processing, not the study's, gives the V and J calls here. Recorded for this sample are about 410,000 distinct CDR3 sequences; roughly 18% of them occurred a single time. The ten largest make up 20% to 25% of the sample.

The germline V gene sets CDR1 to MNHEY and CDR2 to SVGEGT. Trimming accounts for 4 bases at V and 5 bases at J, while the number of junction bases matched to no gene is 6. From the cysteine through the phenylalanine, the CDR3 covers 14 amino acids. Just the 42-base CDR3 DNA is kept, in frame starting at base 1. PBMCs were isolated by Ficoll-Paque density gradient centrifugation. Results the study describes overall, beyond this receptor: SARS-CoV-2 specificity was not confirmed for the second-wave clones peaking on day 37. Only a couple of mild cases were covered in the study, and larger cohorts including severe cases with pre-infection samples were considered necessary. Contracting CD4+ clones turned up mainly in the CM and EM memory subsets, whereas EMRA was where CD8+ clones were enriched. From day 15 to 85, contracting clones showed balanced CD4/CD8 phenotypes, whereas a second wave of clones that expanded from day 15 to 37 leaned towards CD4+. Some responding clones were detected in pre-infection memory, which suggested that pre-existing cross-reactive memory T cells had joined the SARS-CoV-2 response.

Sequenced: PBMCs or a T cell subset sorted from them (not recorded which). This sequence originates from a man aged 18 to 30 who had mild COVID-19 (a few samples of this study predate the infection). The sample titles of this study are shuffled in the database, so cell type and time point are left out; the donor was told from shared clones. The V and J segments used are TRBV6-2 or TRBV6-3 and TRBJ2-3, with 7 middle bases fitting TRBD1. The bases are TGTGCCAGCAGTTGGAACAGGGGAGTAGATACGCAGTATTTT. This yields the protein CASSWNRGVDTQYF.